This T cell receptor (beta chain) was observed in a study of shared clonotypes between healthy human individuals. The CDR3 extends over 14 amino acids. Germline loops: CDR1 MDHEN, CDR2 SYDVKM. V shed 5 bases and J shed 1 base, with 11 bases lying between them. The authors divided CD4+ cells into CD45RA+ naive and CD45RA-negative memory subsets. The protocol was immunoSEQ multiplex PCR, while the TCRdb copy is restricted to in-frame clones and leaves out a portion. The sample shows approximately 500,000 clones, 90% to 96% of them seen only once. Sequencing input: naive CD4+ T cells sorted from blood. Subset noted: CD45RA+ positively selected. The chain is built from TRBV28 and TRBJ1-1, with D unclear. The source is a woman in her twenties or thirties in good health. CDR3 sequence: CASSRPEGNTEAFF. The CDR3 DNA reads TGTGCCAGCAGTCGCCCGGAGGGGAACACTGAAGCTTTCTTT.